Included here is one T cell receptor beta chain sequence, with context. What it binds is unknown. From the 5' RACE reads, TCRdb called clonotypes with MiXCR, one entry per CDR3 protein. The sample has roughly 720,000 distinct CDR3 sequences, around a sixth seen once. The sample comes from a study of identical twins. Study-level findings and limits: A lower insertion count was a feature of abundant cord blood beta clonotypes, with no such feature in memory repertoires.

The ends were cut back, 6 bases at V and 1 base at J, with 6 bases in the middle. The germline V gene encodes CDR1 DFQATT and CDR2 SNEGSKA (reference sequence). The CDR3 runs 11 residues. These sequences were also reported in another study, on T cells expressing NK-cell markers. That study reports: Dominant NKG2C+ clonotype frequencies of roughly 1.0-7.5% of CD8+ T cells were measured in over 5 donors. Among a few donors, these clonotypes also ranked first in the CD3+CD56-NKG2C+ fraction.

Sequenced sample: PBMCs. This TCR was sampled from a woman under 30 in good health. This rearrangement joins TRBV20-1 to TRBJ1-1; D unresolved. The CDR3 reads CSAYWNTEAFF. The CDR3, as DNA: TGCAGTGCCTATTGGAACACTGAAGCTTTCTTT.